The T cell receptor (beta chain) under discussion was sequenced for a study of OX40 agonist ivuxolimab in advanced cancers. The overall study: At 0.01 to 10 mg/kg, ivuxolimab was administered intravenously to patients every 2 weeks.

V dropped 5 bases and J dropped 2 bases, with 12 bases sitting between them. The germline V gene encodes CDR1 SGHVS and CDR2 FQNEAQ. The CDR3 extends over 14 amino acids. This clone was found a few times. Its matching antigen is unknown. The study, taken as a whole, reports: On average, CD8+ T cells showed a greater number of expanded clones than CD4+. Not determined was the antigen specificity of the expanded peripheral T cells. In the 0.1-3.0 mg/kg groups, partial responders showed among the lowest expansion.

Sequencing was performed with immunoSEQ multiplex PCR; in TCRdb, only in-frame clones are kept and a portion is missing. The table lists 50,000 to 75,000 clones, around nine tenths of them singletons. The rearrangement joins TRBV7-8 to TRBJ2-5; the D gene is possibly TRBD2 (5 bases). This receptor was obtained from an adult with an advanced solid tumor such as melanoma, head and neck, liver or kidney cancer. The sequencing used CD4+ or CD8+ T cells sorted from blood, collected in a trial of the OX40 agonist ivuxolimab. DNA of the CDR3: TGTGCCAGCAGCACACGGCGGACTCAAGAGACCCAGTACTTC. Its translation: CASSTRRTQETQYF.